A single T cell receptor beta chain is shown here with its context. The ends lost 6 bases at V and 3 bases at J; junction bases unmatched: 7. Germline assignment: CDR1 MDHEN and CDR2 SYDVKM. The CDR3 is made up of 15 amino acids. The data were taken from a study of cytomegalovirus exposure and HLA in healthy donors. The study ran its PCR with 60 Vbeta and 13 Jbeta primers. Profiled with immunoSEQ multiplex PCR; TCRdb holds only in-frame clones, not every one. The sample lists 100,000 or so clones, 84% occurring once. Specimen: PBMCs. The rearrangement joins TRBV28 to TRBJ2-7; 11 bases align to TRBD2. The receptor comes from a woman between 18 and 29 years old in good health and CMV-seronegative. CDR3: CASRTGGLADYEQYF. For the CDR3, the DNA is TGTGCCAGCAGAACGGGGGGACTAGCGGACTACGAGCAGTACTTC.